Described below is a single T cell receptor beta chain sequence and its context. Its antigen is unidentified. Germline CDR1 reads SGHRS; CDR2 reads YFSETQ. This CDR3 is built from 17 residues. V was clipped by 4 bases and J by 2 bases; unmatched bases: 12. The sample is drawn from a study of cytomegalovirus exposure and HLA in healthy donors. As for the study in general: HLA-typed donors were the source of about 90 million unique TCRs held in an early data release. Findings of the study overall: Based on reports, TCR beta sequences accurately predicted HLA-A and HLA-B alleles for most subjects. A few of the chains that were CMV-associated were confirmed in vitro to be specific for CMV antigens. By HLA locus, TCR association rates varied in a later analysis, with DRB1 showing the most and HLA-C the fewest.

With 60 Vbeta and 13 Jbeta primers, the PCR was carried out. Sequencing used immunoSEQ multiplex PCR; TCRdb keeps in-frame clones, though not all of them. The sample records some 200,000 clones, about 80% being singletons. Sequencing used PBMCs. This sequence originates from a woman aged 25 to 39 in good health and CMV-seronegative. The chain couples TRBV5-1 to TRBJ2-7, with 10 positions matching TRBD1. This chain's CDR3 is CASSLIPGQGSPYEQYF. The CDR3 bases are TGCGCCAGCAGCCTCATACCGGGACAGGGGTCACCCTACGAGCAGTACTTC.